This T cell receptor (beta chain) was recorded in a study of T cell changes during pregnancy in multiple sclerosis. Here immunoSEQ multiplex PCR was the method, and the copy in TCRdb shows in-frame clones only, minus some. Here the sample spans tens of thousands of clones, about 91% being singletons. CDR1 is SGHTA and CDR2 is FQGNSA in the germline V gene. The CDR3 is 14 amino acids. Trimming stripped 0 bases from V and 2 bases from J, with 8 bases between. The clonotype comes from a female donor with multiple sclerosis, enrolled in a pregnancy study. The chain recombines TRBV7-2 with TRBJ2-7; D uncertain. This specimen was CD4+ T cells from peripheral blood mononuclear cells, taken in the third trimester of pregnancy. As DNA, the CDR3 is TGTGCCAGCAGCTTAGCACAGAAAGCCTACGAGCAGTACTTC. Translating it yields CASSLAQKAYEQYF.